The rows below give T cell receptor beta chains drawn from one sample of a study of identical twins. TCRdb processed the 5' RACE reads anew with MiXCR; each CDR3 protein has one entry. The table lists 250,000 or so distinct CDR3 sequences, roughly 8.7% of them singletons. These data were likewise used in another study, on yellow fever vaccine responses in identical twins.

Material for sequencing was CD8+ T cells sorted from blood. The source of these receptors is a woman aged 18-29 years in good health. Each CDR3 is given with its conserved first and last residue. The order of the fields is J gene, V gene, CDR3 protein.

j_call: TRBJ2-7
v_call: TRBV3-1
cdr3_aa: CASSQIPPGQGPYEQYF

j_call: TRBJ2-7
v_call: TRBV4-1
cdr3_aa: CASSPAEGPDEQYF

j_call: TRBJ1-5
v_call: TRBV14
cdr3_aa: CASSQDRNSNQPQHF

j_call: TRBJ2-3
v_call: TRBV27
cdr3_aa: CASSLQGPDTQYF

j_call: TRBJ1-4
v_call: TRBV19
cdr3_aa: CASSMGEKLFF

j_call: TRBJ1-1
v_call: TRBV5-1
cdr3_aa: CASSLGWTGGTEAFF

j_call: TRBJ2-1
v_call: TRBV4-2
cdr3_aa: CASSQEAGSSYNEQFF

j_call: TRBJ2-7
v_call: TRBV27
cdr3_aa: CASSFGRTGAYEQYF

j_call: TRBJ2-7
v_call: TRBV28
cdr3_aa: CASSLVRGALSWDEQYF

j_call: TRBJ2-3
v_call: TRBV12-3/TRBV12-4
cdr3_aa: CASTQGLAGHSSTDTQYF

j_call: TRBJ2-7
v_call: TRBV28
cdr3_aa: CASSTGQASYEQYF

j_call: TRBJ2-2
v_call: TRBV7-9
cdr3_aa: CASSLWDSGFSTGELFF

j_call: TRBJ2-6
v_call: TRBV6-4
cdr3_aa: CASSDNSGANVLTF

j_call: TRBJ2-1
v_call: TRBV11-2
cdr3_aa: CASSGGTGSLAVSNEQFF

j_call: TRBJ1-1
v_call: TRBV7-3
cdr3_aa: CASSSGQGETEAFF

j_call: TRBJ2-7
v_call: TRBV6-2/TRBV6-3
cdr3_aa: CASSRKGFLYEQYF

j_call: TRBJ2-6
v_call: TRBV29-1
cdr3_aa: CSVGGQGASGANVLTF

j_call: TRBJ1-1
v_call: TRBV2
cdr3_aa: CASSEALGGNTEAFF

j_call: TRBJ1-1
v_call: TRBV6-1
cdr3_aa: CASTLGPKGKYSEAFF

j_call: TRBJ2-7
v_call: TRBV7-2
cdr3_aa: CASSQWGASSYEQYF

j_call: TRBJ2-7
v_call: TRBV7-9
cdr3_aa: CASSLAHGAYEQYF